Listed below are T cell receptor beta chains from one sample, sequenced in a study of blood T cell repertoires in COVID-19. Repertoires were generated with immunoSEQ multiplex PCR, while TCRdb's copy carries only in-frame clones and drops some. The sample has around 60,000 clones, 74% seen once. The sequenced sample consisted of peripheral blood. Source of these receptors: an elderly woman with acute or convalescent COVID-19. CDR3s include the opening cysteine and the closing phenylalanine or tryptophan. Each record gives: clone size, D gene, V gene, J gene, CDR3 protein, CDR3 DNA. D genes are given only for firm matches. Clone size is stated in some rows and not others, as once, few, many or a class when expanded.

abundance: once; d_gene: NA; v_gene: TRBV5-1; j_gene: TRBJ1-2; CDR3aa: CASSLTGFNYGYTF; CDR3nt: TGCGCCAGCAGCTTGACAGGGTTCAACTATGGCTACACCTTC
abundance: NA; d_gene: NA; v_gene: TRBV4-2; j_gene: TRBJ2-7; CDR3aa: CASSQDGGGSDEQYF; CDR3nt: TGTGCCAGCAGCCAAGATGGTGGGGGCTCAGACGAGCAGTACTTC
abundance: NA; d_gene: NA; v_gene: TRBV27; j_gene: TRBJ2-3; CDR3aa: CASSLIGPGTDTQYF; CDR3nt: TGTGCCAGCAGTTTAATTGGCCCCGGCACAGATACGCAGTATTTT
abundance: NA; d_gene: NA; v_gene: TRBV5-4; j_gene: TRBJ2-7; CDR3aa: CASSARYTSYEQYF; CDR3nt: TGTGCCAGCAGCGCCAGGTATACCTCCTACGAGCAGTACTTC
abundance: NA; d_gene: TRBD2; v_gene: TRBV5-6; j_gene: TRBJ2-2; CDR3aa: CASRETGTTNTGELFF; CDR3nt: TGTGCCAGCAGGGAGACCGGGACTACGAACACCGGGGAGCTGTTTTTT
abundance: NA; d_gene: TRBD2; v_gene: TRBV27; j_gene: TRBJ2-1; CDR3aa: CASSFISGRALNEQFF; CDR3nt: TGTGCCAGCAGTTTTATTAGCGGGAGGGCCCTCAATGAGCAGTTCTTC
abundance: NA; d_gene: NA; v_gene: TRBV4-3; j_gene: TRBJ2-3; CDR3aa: CASRQGLGTDTQYF; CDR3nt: TGCGCCAGCCGGCAGGGGTTGGGCACAGATACGCAGTATTTT
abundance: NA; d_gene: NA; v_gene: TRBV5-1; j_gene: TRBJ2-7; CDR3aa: CASAGSYEQYF; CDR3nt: TGCGCCAGCGCGGGGTCCTACGAGCAGTACTTC
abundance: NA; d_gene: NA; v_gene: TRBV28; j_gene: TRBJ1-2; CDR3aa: CASTEAGLKRGYTF; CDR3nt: TGTGCCAGCACCGAGGCAGGGCTCAAAAGGGGCTACACCTTC
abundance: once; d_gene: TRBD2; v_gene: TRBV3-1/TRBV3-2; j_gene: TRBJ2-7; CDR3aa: CATATSGSSYEQYF; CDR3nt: TGTGCCACTGCGACTAGCGGGAGCTCCTACGAGCAGTACTTC
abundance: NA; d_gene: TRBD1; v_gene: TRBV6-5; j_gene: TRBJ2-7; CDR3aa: CASSRTGDPYEQYF; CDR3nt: TGTGCCAGCAGCCGGACAGGGGACCCCTACGAGCAGTACTTC
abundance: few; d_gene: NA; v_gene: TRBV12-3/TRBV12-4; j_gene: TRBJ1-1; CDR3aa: CASSLQENTEAFF; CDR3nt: TGTGCCAGCAGTTTACAGGAGAACACTGAAGCTTTCTTT
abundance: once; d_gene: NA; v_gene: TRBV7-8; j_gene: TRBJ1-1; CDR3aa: CASSLAWSPTGNMNTEAFF; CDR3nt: TGTGCCAGCAGCTTAGCGTGGTCTCCAACAGGGAACATGAACACTGAAGCTTTCTTT
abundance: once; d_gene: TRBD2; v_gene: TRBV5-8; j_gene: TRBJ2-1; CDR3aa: CASSRTPGLASNEQFF; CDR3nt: TGTGCCAGCAGCCGGACGCCGGGACTAGCATCCAATGAGCAGTTCTTC
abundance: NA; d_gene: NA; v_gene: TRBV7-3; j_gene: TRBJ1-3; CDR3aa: CASSSSPGGGNTIYF; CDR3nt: TGTGCCAGCAGCTCGTCCCCGGGTGGGGGAAACACCATATATTTT
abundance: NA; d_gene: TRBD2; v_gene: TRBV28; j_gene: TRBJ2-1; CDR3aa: CASSFLGGGSYNEQFF; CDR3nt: TGTGCCAGCAGTTTTTTGGGCGGGGGCTCCTACAATGAGCAGTTCTTC
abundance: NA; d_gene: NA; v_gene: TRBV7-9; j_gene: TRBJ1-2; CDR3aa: CASSPGIGGYTF; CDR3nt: TGTGCCAGCAGCCCCGGGATTGGGGGCTACACCTTC
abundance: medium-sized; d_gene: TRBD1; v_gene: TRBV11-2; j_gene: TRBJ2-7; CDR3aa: CASSLATGVIVEQYF; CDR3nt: TGTGCCAGCAGCTTAGCGACAGGGGTAATTGTCGAGCAGTACTTC
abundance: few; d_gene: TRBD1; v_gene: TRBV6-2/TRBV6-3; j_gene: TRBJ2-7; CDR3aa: CASSYLGQGYEQYF; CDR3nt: TGTGCCAGCAGTTACCTGGGACAGGGGTACGAGCAGTACTTC
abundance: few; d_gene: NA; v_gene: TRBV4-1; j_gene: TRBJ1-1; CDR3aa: CASSQDGRQSEAFF; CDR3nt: TGCGCCAGCAGCCAAGATGGGAGGCAATCCGAAGCTTTCTTT
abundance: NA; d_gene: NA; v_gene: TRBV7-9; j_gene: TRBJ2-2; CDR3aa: CASSFTLLANTGELFF; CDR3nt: TGTGCCAGCAGCTTTACACTACTAGCGAACACCGGGGAGCTGTTTTTT
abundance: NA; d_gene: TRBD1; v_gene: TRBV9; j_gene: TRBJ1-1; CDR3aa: CASSVEGQGMNTEAFF; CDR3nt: TGTGCCAGCAGCGTAGAGGGACAGGGGATGAACACTGAAGCTTTCTTT
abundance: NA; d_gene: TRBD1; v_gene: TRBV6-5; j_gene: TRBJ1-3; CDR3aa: CASSYDRDSRGNTIYF; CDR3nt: TGTGCCAGCAGTTACGACAGGGACTCCAGGGGGAACACCATATATTTT
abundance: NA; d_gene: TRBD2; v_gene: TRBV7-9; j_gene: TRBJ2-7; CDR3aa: CASSLLAGSYEQYF; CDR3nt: TGTGCCAGCAGCCTCCTAGCGGGATCATACGAGCAGTACTTC
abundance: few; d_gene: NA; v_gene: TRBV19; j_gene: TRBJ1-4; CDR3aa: CASSIAGEKLFF; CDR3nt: TGTGCCAGTAGTATTGCGGGTGAAAAACTGTTTTTT
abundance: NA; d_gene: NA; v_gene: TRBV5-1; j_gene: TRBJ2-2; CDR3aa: CASSSTTTYTGELFF; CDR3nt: TGCGCCAGCAGCTCGACTACGACTTACACCGGGGAGCTGTTTTTT
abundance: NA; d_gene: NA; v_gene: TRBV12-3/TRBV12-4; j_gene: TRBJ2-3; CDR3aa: CASGEVTDTQYF; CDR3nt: TGTGCCTCCGGCGAGGTAACAGATACGCAGTATTTT
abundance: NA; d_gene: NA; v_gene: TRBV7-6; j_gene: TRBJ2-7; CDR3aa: CASSLAGTMGEQYF; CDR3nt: TGTGCCAGCAGCTTAGCGGGGACAATGGGGGAGCAGTACTTC
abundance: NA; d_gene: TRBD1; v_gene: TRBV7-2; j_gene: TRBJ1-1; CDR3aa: CASSLADRGNTEAFF; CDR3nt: TGTGCCAGCAGCTTAGCGGACAGGGGGAACACTGAAGCTTTCTTT
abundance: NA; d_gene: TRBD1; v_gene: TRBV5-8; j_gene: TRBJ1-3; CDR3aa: CASSLDGTASGNTIYF; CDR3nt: TGTGCCAGCAGCTTGGATGGGACAGCCTCTGGAAACACCATATATTTT
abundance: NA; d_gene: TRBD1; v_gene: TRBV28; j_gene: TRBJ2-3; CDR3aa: CASTNGDRGADTQYF; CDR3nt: TGTGCCAGCACGAATGGGGACAGGGGGGCAGATACGCAGTATTTT
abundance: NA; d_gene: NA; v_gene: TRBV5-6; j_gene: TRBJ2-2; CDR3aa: CASDAFLGGIGELFF; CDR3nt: TGTGCCAGCGACGCTTTCCTTGGCGGGATAGGGGAGCTGTTTTTT
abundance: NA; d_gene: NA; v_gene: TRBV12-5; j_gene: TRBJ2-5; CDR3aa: CASGLVTTSGGETQYF; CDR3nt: TGTGCTAGTGGTTTGGTAACAACCTCAGGAGGGGAGACCCAGTACTTC
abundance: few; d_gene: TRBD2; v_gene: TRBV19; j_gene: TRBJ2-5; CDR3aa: CASSIRLAEQETQYF; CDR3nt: TGTGCCAGTAGTATCAGACTAGCGGAACAAGAGACCCAGTACTTC
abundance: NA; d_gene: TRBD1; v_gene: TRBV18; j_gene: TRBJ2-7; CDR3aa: CASSPATGKTYEQYF; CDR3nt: TGTGCCAGCTCACCTGCGACAGGGAAGACCTACGAGCAGTACTTC
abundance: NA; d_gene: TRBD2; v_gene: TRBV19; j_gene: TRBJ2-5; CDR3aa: CASSIRTSGVQETQYF; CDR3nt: TGTGCCAGTAGTATACGGACTAGCGGGGTGCAAGAGACCCAGTACTTC
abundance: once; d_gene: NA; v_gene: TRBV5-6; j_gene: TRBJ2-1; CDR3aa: CASSWRIPQGPSSYNEQFF; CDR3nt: TGTGCCAGCAGCTGGCGGATACCCCAGGGTCCGAGCTCCTACAATGAGCAGTTCTTC
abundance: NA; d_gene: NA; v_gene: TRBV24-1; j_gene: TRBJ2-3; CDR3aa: CATSDSQGWDTQYF; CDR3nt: TGTGCCACCAGTGATTCACAGGGCTGGGATACGCAGTATTTT
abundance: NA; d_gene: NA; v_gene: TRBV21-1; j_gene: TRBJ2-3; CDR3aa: CASSKGRAGVDTQYF; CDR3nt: TGTGCCAGCAGCAAAGGGAGGGCGGGAGTTGATACGCAGTATTTT
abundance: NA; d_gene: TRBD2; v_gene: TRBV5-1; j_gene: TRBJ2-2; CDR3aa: CASSSRLGRAGTGELFF; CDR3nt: TGCGCCAGCAGCTCCCGTCTCGGGAGGGCCGGTACCGGGGAGCTGTTTTTT
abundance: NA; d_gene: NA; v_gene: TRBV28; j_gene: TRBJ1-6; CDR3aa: CASTTAGAYNSPLHF; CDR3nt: TGTGCCAGCACCACGGCAGGGGCTTATAATTCACCCCTCCACTTT
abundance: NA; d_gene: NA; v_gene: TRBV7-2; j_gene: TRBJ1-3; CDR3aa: CASSLNARGSGNTIYF; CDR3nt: TGTGCCAGCAGCTTAAATGCCAGGGGCTCTGGAAACACCATATATTTT
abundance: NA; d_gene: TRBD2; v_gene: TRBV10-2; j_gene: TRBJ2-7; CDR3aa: CASRQGTNSYEQYF; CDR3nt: TGCGCCAGCAGACAAGGGACTAACTCCTACGAGCAGTACTTC
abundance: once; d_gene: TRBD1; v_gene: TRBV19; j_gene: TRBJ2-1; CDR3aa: CASSIQGAYNEQFF; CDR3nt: TGTGCCAGTAGTATCCAGGGGGCATACAATGAGCAGTTCTTC
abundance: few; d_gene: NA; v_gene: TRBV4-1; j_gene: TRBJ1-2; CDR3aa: CASSRAWDSANYGYTF; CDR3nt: TGCGCCAGCAGCCGGGCCTGGGACTCGGCTAACTATGGCTACACCTTC
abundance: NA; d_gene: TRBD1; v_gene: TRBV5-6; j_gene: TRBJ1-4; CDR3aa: CASSFVGTGNEKLFF; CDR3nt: TGTGCCAGCAGCTTCGTCGGGACAGGGAATGAAAAACTGTTTTTT
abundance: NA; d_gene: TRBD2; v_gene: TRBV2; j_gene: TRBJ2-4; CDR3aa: CASSEQAGGAKNIQYF; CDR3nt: TGTGCCAGCAGTGAACAAGCGGGAGGAGCCAAAAACATTCAGTACTTC